This T cell receptor (beta chain) was captured in a study of blood T cell repertoires in COVID-19. Background on the study: T cells, B-cell-depleted T cells, or PBMCs supplied cDNA or gDNA.

This CDR3 has 15 amino acids. Trimming left V 6 bases short and J 4 bases short, with 15 bases between. Germline values: CDR1 KGHSH, CDR2 LQKENI. Generated by immunoSEQ multiplex PCR, the TCRdb table keeps only in-frame clones and is missing some. This sample has 250,000 or so clones, with approximately 88% found just once. The sample consisted of PBMCs or T cells enriched from blood (not recorded which). V gene TRBV18 combines with J gene TRBJ1-4; D gene uncertain. This sequence was found in a woman between 25 and 40 years old who had been exposed to COVID-19. This CDR3 reads CASSSRPPGNEKLFF. The DNA for the CDR3 is TGTGCCAGCTCGAGTAGACCCCCGGGTAATGAAAAACTGTTTTTT.